What follows are 3 T cell receptor beta chains derived from one specimen sequenced in a study of cytotoxic CD8 clonotypes in ibrutinib-treated CLL. TCRdb keeps only in-frame clones here, not all; method: immunoSEQ multiplex PCR. The top ten hold around 5.1% of the sample, which has 250,000 to 350,000 clones, 76% seen once. The sequences come from PBMCs, collected at disease progression, from a patient treated with ibrutinib. These receptors all come from a human donor with chronic lymphocytic leukemia.

The gene calls are TRBV11-3 and TRBJ2-7, with TRBD2 matching 12 bases. V trimming: 5 bases; J trimming: 3 bases; junction bases outside the gene matches: 5. CDR3 size: 15 residues. Germline loops: CDR1 SGHNT, CDR2 YENEEA. CDR3 sequence (DNA): TGTGCCAGCAGCCGGACTAGCGGGGATTTCTACGAGCAGTACTTC. This translates into CASSRTSGDFYEQYF.

This chain links TRBV5-1 with TRBJ2-6; D gene ambiguous. The V end lost 6 bases, the J end lost 0 bases, and 19 bases lay between the germline ends. CDR1 and CDR2 (germline): SGHRS, YFSETQ. The length of the CDR3 is 18 residues. The CDR3 spells CASTSDAGGLSGANVLTF. CDR3 nucleotide sequence: TGCGCCAGCACCTCGGACGCCGGTGGTCTCTCTGGGGCCAACGTCCTGACTTTC.

CDR3 sequence reads: CAISEAGSNVLTF. Here the CDR3 DNA reads TGTGCCATCAGTGAGGCGGGCAGCAACGTCCTGACTTTC. V and J are TRBV10-3 and TRBJ2-6; the D gene is possibly TRBD2 (5 bases). This CDR3 has 13 residues. Germline V gene data show CDR1 as ENHRY and CDR2 as SYGVKD. Trimming removed 2 bases at V and 9 bases at J, with 8 bases between.